One TCR beta chain is described in this entry. The antigen is not known. This sample stems from a study of post-analysis software for immune sequencing data. Findings and limits, study-wide: Controls had significantly higher normalized Chao1 diversity than multiple sclerosis patients. Patients showed TRBV5-6, TRBV5-1 and TRBV20-1 among four to six TRBV segments more frequent than in controls.

Unique-molecular-identifier-tagged TCR beta cDNA libraries were used. Input of about 0.9 to 10 million T cells yielded 500,000 to 550,000 cDNA molecules. TCRdb re-called the PCR reads through MiXCR, storing one row per CDR3 protein. This table holds around 700,000 distinct CDR3 sequences, roughly three fifths found once. The CDR3 sequence is 18 residues long. Per the germline V gene, CDR1 is DFQATT and CDR2 is SNEGSKA (reference sequence). The sample was blood. The clonotype originates from a girl aged 2-10 years with multiple sclerosis. V and J are TRBV20-1 and TRBJ2-7; 12 nucleotides align to TRBD2. The DNA end lines up better with TRBJ2-5; the J call may be wrong. As DNA, the CDR3 is TGCAGTGCTAGAGAGAGCCCCTCTAGCGGGAGGGCCGTGGAGACCCAGTACTTC. Amino acid sequence: CSARESPSSGRAVETQYF.